The rows below give T cell receptor beta chains drawn from one sample of a study of T-cell memory formation after mild COVID-19. TCRdb re-called the 5' RACE reads with MiXCR, one entry per CDR3 protein. The sample includes approximately 190,000 distinct CDR3 sequences, around 16% of them seen just once. Sequenced sample: PBMCs or a T cell subset sorted from them (not recorded which). These receptor sequences come from an adult woman who had mild COVID-19 (a few samples of this study predate the infection). Cell type and time point are not known. The CDR3 runs from the conserved cysteine through the conserved F or W. The D gene is left open where the match is weak. Clone size is stated in some rows and not others, as once, few, many or a class when expanded.

cdr3_aa: CASSLGAGRSYEQYF; cdr3_nt: TGTGCCAGCAGCTTAGGAGCTGGGCGGTCCTACGAGCAGTACTTC; j_call: TRBJ2-7; d_call: NA; clone_size: NA; v_call: TRBV13
cdr3_aa: CASSPPRGGTSYEQYF; cdr3_nt: TGTGCCAGCTCACCACCGAGGGGCGGGACCTCCTACGAGCAGTACTTC; j_call: TRBJ2-7; d_call: NA; clone_size: NA; v_call: TRBV18
cdr3_aa: CASRGQLTEAFF; cdr3_nt: TGTGCCAGCAGAGGACAGCTCACTGAAGCTTTCTTT; j_call: TRBJ1-1; d_call: NA; clone_size: NA; v_call: TRBV12-3/TRBV12-4
cdr3_aa: CASSDRDLNSPLHF; cdr3_nt: TGTGCCAGTAGTGATCGGGACCTCAATTCACCCCTCCACTTT; j_call: TRBJ1-6; d_call: NA; clone_size: NA; v_call: TRBV19
cdr3_aa: CASSSQPGTTDNEQFF; cdr3_nt: TGTGCCAGCAGTTCCCAACCGGGGACTACTGACAATGAGCAGTTCTTC; j_call: TRBJ2-1; d_call: TRBD2; clone_size: few; v_call: TRBV6-1
cdr3_aa: CSVEIARESYTF; cdr3_nt: TGCAGCGTTGAAATCGCGAGGGAGAGCTACACCTTC; j_call: TRBJ1-2; d_call: NA; clone_size: few; v_call: TRBV29-1
cdr3_aa: CASSLVGGLVFF; cdr3_nt: TGTGCCAGCAGCTTGGTTGGGGGATTGGTTTTCTTT; j_call: TRBJ1-1; d_call: NA; clone_size: few; v_call: TRBV5-5
cdr3_aa: CASSSGQGANTDTQYF; cdr3_nt: TGCGCCAGCAGCTCGGGACAGGGGGCCAACACAGATACGCAGTATTTT; j_call: TRBJ2-3; d_call: TRBD1; clone_size: few; v_call: TRBV5-1
cdr3_aa: CASSPKLQNSPLHF; cdr3_nt: TGTGCCAGCAGTCCGAAACTTCAAAATTCACCCCTCCACTTT; j_call: TRBJ1-6; d_call: NA; clone_size: NA; v_call: TRBV6-5
cdr3_aa: CASSLMGSGANVLTF; cdr3_nt: TGTGCCAGCAGCTTAATGGGATCTGGGGCCAACGTCCTGACTTTC; j_call: TRBJ2-6; d_call: NA; clone_size: few; v_call: TRBV7-3
cdr3_aa: CASSFGKNQPQHF; cdr3_nt: TGTGCCAGCAGCTTTGGGAAGAATCAGCCCCAGCATTTT; j_call: TRBJ1-5; d_call: NA; clone_size: NA; v_call: TRBV11-2
cdr3_aa: CASSVYPKGETQYF; cdr3_nt: TGTGCCAGCAGCGTGTATCCGAAGGGGGAGACCCAGTACTTC; j_call: TRBJ2-5; d_call: NA; clone_size: NA; v_call: TRBV9
cdr3_aa: CSAGGLGYIGEQFF; cdr3_nt: TGCAGCGCAGGAGGACTAGGGTACATAGGGGAGCAGTTCTTC; j_call: TRBJ2-1; d_call: TRBD2; clone_size: few; v_call: TRBV29-1
cdr3_aa: CATRGSELGGRVTGELFF; cdr3_nt: TGTGCCACCCGGGGGAGCGAGCTGGGAGGGAGAGTGACCGGGGAGCTGTTTTTT; j_call: TRBJ2-2; d_call: TRBD2; clone_size: NA; v_call: TRBV15
cdr3_aa: CSVIRGVNTEAFF; cdr3_nt: TGCAGCGTGATCAGGGGCGTGAACACTGAAGCTTTCTTT; j_call: TRBJ1-1; d_call: NA; clone_size: NA; v_call: TRBV29-1
cdr3_aa: CASSLRGTGGSYTF; cdr3_nt: TGTGCCAGCAGTTTACGGGGGACAGGGGGAAGCTACACCTTC; j_call: TRBJ1-2; d_call: TRBD1; clone_size: few; v_call: TRBV27